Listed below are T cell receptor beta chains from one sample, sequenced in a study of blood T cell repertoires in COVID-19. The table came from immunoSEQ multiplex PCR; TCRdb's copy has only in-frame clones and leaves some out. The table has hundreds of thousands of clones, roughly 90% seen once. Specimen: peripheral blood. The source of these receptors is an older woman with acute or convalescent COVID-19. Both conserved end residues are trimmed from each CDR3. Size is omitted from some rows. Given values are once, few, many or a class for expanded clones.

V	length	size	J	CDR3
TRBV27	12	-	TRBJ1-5	ASSGGSGNQPQH
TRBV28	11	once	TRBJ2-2	AGTSGGTGELF
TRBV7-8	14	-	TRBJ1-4	ASSWTGGGPNEKLF
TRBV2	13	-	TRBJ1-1	ASSEIVGGDTEAF
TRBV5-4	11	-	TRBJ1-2	ASRYDRGYGYT
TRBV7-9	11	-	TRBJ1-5	ASSMGQSQPQH
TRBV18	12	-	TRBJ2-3	ASSPGASEDTQY
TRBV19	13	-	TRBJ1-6	ASSIDRAKNSPLH
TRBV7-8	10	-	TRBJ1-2	ASTRDFNGYT
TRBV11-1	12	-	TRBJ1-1	ASSSRQPNTEAF
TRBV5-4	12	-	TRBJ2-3	ASSSGLAGDTQY
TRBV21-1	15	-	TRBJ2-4	ASSPGQGATSKNIQY
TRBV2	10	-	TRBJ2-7	ASSYSSYEQY
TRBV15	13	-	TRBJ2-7	ATSRDRGLSYEQY
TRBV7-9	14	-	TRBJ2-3	ASSPGGSVNTDTQY
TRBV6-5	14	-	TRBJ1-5	ASSYSIPGNNQPQH
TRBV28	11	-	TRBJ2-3	ASSLGGADTQY
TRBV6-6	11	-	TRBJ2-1	ASRVTGSNEQF
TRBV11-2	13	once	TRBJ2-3	ASSWVAGATDTQY
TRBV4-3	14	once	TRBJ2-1	ASSQDTTSGGNEQF
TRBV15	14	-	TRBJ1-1	ATSRDSFLMNTEAF
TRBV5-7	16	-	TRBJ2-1	ASSLPSGRAGGYNEQF
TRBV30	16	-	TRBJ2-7	AWDSPGQGARNSYEQY
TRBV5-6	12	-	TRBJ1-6	ASSWGGQASPLH
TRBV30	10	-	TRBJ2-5	AWSVKRETQY
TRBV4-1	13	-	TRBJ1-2	ASSQEYRADYGYT
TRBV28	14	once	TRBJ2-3	ASSPQGAGAGDTQY